This note documents a single T cell receptor beta chain sequence. At least ten counts were recorded for this clonotype. Its antigen remains undetermined. Base quality data are lacking; no much larger clone is found one base away. The entry originates in a study of naive and memory T cell subsets (dated 2017 in TCRdb). For the wider study: Sorted naive and memory T cell subsets from peripheral blood were analyzed in the study using a UMI-based, open-source pipeline for TCR alpha and beta sequencing. The functional CMV T cell responses agreed completely with IgG serology results. RNA was DNase-treated and reverse transcribed with TCR constant-region primers, mostly using SuperScript III. The study at large found these results: The repertoire findings for the naive and memory subsets could not be validated against a ground truth because none was available. TCR abundance followed a power law with an exponent that was different for naive and memory subsets but consistent across the three individuals. A clonotype was defined as a single alpha or beta chain sequence rather than as a paired alpha/beta receptor. Once error correction was done, more than 90% of naive TCR sequences showed up just once, which made the naive abundance distributions much steeper than those of the memory subsets. RNA-based TCR counts may be influenced by expression changes linked to T cell activation and differentiation. In both CD4 and CD8 cells, going from naive through CM, EM and EMRA, the Gini index went up while Shannon and inverse Simpson diversity went down.

The library was built by means of UMI-ligation and nested PCR. The beta constant-region primer was an equimolar mix of two oligonucleotides covering both TRBC1 and TRBC2. A single-stranded oligonucleotide carrying the SP2 primer and a 12-nucleotide UMI was ligated to the 3' end of the cDNA by T4 RNA ligase 1. The ligated cDNA went through four rounds of PCR with nested alpha and beta constant-region primers together with the SP2 primer. Incubation of the ligation reaction was carried out at 16 degrees C for roughly 18-24 hours. To avoid over-amplification, PCR2 was usually performed as a SYBR Green qPCR and halted once a predetermined threshold was reached. Apart from the first purification, every purification step used Agencourt AMPure XP magnetic beads. Library amounts were measured by Qubit and library quality was assessed on a TapeStation, where the main peak was expected at around 650 bp. The pooled libraries were sequenced on an Illumina MiSeq using v2 2x251 paired-end kits, which usually yielded roughly 0.85-2.3 million reads per sample. Libraries were pooled at 4 nM per sample, and roughly 4.5-7.5% PhiX was added to improve cluster recognition. In the source study's methods: FASTQ reads processed by Demultiplexor were assigned V and J genes by Decombinator through tag matching that tolerated a single base-pair mismatch. UMIs were used by Collapsinator to correct both sequencing errors and frequency errors arising from PCR heterogeneity. TCRs were translated and CDR3s were extracted from the conserved cysteine to the FGXG phenylalanine by CDR3Translator, with non-productive sequences being flagged. Gini, Shannon entropy and inverse Simpson indices were calculated on repertoires that had been subsampled to equal numbers of UMI-defined TCRs. Within the linear range, a power law was fitted by maximum likelihood to the distributions of clonotype abundance. When run on a single naive CD8 sample, MIGEC and the pipeline yielded similar UMI counts, similar unique TCR numbers and similar clonal distributions. A set of 7,322 CMV-associated CDR3 sequences, compiled from VDJdb and a published dataset, was used to search the repertoires. The public reads were quality trimmed at Q25 with fastp and then assembled into clones with MiXCR by TCRdb, keeping productive beta chains. Identical CDR3 proteins give one entry, which carries the most common genes and DNA. The V and J calls and clone size are TCRdb's, not the authors'. Counted in this sample were under 100,000 distinct CDR3 sequences; around 7% of them appeared once. The top ten hold 1.6% of the sample.

TCR alpha and beta chain libraries were amplified separately from the second PCR step onward. To determine each donor's CMV status, fresh PBMCs were stimulated overnight with CMV viral lysate, and IFNgamma production from CD4+ T cells was then assessed. CD4 T cells were positively selected with Miltenyi beads, followed by positive selection of CD8 T cells from the CD4-negative fraction. Cells stained for CD3, CD4, CD8, CD45RA, CD27 and a live/dead dye were sorted on a BD Aria II into four subsets by CD45RA and CD27. A few healthy volunteers provided blood, and each donor's sample was split into CD4 and CD8 T cells and then further divided into four differentiation subsets. Roughly 130 ml of peripheral blood was collected from each donor, and PBMC were isolated by Ficoll-Paque PLUS density-gradient centrifugation. Sorted cells were lysed in RLT buffer, after which RNA was extracted using a Qiagen RNeasy kit and stored at -80 degrees C.

Including the terminal cysteine and phenylalanine, the CDR3 comprises 15 residues. Only the CDR3 DNA stays, 45 bases, in frame from base 1. Taken from the germline V gene, the CDR1 and CDR2 loops are SGHTA and FQGNSA. V was cut back by 3 bases and J by 7 bases, leaving a gap of 16 bases between them. The sequence links TRBV7-2 to TRBJ1-5; TRBD1 is possibly the D segment (5 matching bases). The clonotype comes from a human donor in good health. Sequenced: central memory CD4+ T cells from blood. The cell subset or site label here, explained by the study, means: central memory, CD45RA- CD27+. The CDR3 protein: CASSLAPGTSQPQHF. Read as DNA, the sequence is TGTGCCAGCAGCTTGGCCCCGGGGACCAGCCAGCCCCAGCATTTT.